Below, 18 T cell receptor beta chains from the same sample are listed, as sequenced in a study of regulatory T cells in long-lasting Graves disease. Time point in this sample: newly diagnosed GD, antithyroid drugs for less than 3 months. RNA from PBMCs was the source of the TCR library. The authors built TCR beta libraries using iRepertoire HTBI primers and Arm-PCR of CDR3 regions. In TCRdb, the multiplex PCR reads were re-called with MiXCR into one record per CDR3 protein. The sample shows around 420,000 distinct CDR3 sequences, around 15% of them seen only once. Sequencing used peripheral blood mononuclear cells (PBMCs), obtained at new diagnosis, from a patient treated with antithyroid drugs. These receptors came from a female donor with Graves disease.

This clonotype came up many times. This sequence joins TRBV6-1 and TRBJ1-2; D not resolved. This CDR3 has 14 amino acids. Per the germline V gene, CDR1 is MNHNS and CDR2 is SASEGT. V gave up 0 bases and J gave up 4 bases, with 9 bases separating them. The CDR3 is CASSEAIVLYGYTF. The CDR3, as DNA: TGTGCCAGCAGTGAAGCGATTGTTCTCTATGGCTACACCTTC.

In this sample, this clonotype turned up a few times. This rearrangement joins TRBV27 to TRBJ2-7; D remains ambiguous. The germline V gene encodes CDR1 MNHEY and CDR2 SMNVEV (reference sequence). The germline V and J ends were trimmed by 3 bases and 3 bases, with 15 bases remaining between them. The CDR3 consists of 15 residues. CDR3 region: CASSFTRLENYEQYF. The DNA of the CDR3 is TGTGCCAGCAGTTTCACCCGACTCGAAAACTACGAGCAGTACTTC.

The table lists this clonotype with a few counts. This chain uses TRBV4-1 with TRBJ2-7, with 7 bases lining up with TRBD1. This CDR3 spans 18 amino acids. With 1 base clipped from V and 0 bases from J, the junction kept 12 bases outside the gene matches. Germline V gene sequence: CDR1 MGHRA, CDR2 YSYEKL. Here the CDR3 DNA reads TGCGCCAGCAGCCAAGCCCCGACAGGGATAATTAGCTCCTACGAGCAGTACTTC. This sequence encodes CASSQAPTGIISSYEQYF.

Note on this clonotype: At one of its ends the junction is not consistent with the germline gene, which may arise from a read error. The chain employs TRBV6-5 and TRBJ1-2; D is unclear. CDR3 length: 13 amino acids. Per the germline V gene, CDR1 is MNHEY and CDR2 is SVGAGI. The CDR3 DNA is TGTGCCAGCAGTGACTCGGGGTTCTACGGCTACACCTTC. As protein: CASSDSGFYGYTF.

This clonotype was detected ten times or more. The CDR3 loop reads CSAQFQETQYF. The CDR3 DNA reads as TGCAGTGCTCAGTTCCAAGAGACCCAGTACTTC. This chain connects TRBV20-1 to TRBJ2-5; D gene uncertain. CDR3 size: 11 residues. V was cut by 5 bases and J by 1 base, with 5 bases left in between. Per germline, CDR1 DFQATT and CDR2 SNEGSKA (reference sequence).

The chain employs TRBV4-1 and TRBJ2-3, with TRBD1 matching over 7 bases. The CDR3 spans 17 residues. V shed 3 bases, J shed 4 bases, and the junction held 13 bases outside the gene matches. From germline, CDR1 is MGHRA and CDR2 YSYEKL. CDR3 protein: CASSQSTGRGESDTQYF. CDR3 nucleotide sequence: TGCGCCAGCAGCCAGTCGACAGGGAGAGGGGAATCAGATACGCAGTATTTT.

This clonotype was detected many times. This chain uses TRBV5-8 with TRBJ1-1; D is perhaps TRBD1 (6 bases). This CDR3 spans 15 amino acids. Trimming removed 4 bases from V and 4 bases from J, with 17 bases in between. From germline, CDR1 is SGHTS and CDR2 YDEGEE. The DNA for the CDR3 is TGTGCCAGCAGCCACCCTCGGGGGGGCCGCACTGAAGCTTTCTTT. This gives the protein CASSHPRGGRTEAFF. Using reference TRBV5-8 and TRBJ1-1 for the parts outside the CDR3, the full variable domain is EAGVTQSPTHLIKTRGQQATLRCSPISGHTSVYWYQQALGLGLQFLLWYDEGEERNRGNFPPRFSGRQFPNYSSELNVNALELEDSALYLCASSHPRGGRTEAFFGQGTRLTVV.

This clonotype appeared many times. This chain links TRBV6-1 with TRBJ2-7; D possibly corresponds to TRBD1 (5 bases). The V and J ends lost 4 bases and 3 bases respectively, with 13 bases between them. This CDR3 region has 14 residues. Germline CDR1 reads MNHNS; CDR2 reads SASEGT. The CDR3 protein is CASSAGISDYEQYF. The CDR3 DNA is TGTGCCAGCAGTGCAGGGATCTCGGACTACGAGCAGTACTTC.

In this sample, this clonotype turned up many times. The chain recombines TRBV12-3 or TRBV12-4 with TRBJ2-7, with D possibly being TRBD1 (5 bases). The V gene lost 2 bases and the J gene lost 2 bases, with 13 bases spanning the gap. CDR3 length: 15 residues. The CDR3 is CASSLSAGITYEQYF. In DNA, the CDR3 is TGTGCCAGCAGTTTATCCGCAGGGATAACCTACGAGCAGTACTTC.

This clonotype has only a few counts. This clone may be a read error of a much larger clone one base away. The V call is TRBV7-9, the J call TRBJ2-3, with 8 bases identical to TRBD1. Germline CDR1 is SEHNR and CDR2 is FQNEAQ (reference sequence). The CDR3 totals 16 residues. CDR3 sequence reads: CANSPKDRDPADTQYF. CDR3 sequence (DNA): TGTGCCAACAGCCCGAAGGACAGGGACCCGGCAGATACGCAGTATTTT. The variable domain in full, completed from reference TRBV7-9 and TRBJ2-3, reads DTGVSQNPRHKITKRGQNVTFRCDPISEHNRLYWYRQTLGQGPEFLTYFQNEAQLEKSRLLSDRFSAERPKGSFSTLEIQRTEQGDSAMYLCANSPKDRDPADTQYFGPGTRLTVL.

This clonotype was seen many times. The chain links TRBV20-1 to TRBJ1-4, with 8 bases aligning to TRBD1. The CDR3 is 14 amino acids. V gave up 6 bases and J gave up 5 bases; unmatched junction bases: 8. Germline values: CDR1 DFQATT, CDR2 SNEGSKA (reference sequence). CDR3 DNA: TGCAGTGCCTCCGTCCGACAGGGGAATGAAAAACTGTTTTTT. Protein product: CSASVRQGNEKLFF.

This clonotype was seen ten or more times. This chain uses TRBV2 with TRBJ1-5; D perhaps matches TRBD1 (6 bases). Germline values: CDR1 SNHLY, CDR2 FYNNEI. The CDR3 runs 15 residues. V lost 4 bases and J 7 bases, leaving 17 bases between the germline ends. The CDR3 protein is CASSVPQGRIQPQHF. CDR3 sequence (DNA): TGTGCCAGCAGTGTCCCGCAGGGGAGAATCCAGCCCCAGCATTTT.

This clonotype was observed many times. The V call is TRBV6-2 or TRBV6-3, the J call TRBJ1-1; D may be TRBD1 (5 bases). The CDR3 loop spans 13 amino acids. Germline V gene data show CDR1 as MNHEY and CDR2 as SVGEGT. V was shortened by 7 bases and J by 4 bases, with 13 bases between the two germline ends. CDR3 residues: CASTPWDGTEAFF. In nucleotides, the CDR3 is TGTGCCAGCACCCCATGGGACGGCACTGAAGCTTTCTTT.

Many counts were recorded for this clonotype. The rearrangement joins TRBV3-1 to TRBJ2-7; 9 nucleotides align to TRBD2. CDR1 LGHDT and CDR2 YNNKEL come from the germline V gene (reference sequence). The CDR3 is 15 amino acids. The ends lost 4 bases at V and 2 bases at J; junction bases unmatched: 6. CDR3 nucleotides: TGTGCCAGCAGCCTAGCGGGAGACCTTACCTACGAGCAGTACTTC. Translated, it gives CASSLAGDLTYEQYF.

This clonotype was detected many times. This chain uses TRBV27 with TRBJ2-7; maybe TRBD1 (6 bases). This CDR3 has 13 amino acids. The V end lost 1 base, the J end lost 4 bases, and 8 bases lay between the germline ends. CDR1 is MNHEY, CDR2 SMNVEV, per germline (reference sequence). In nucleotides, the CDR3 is TGTGCCAGCAGTTTATACAGGGATTACGAGCAGTACTTC. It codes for CASSLYRDYEQYF.

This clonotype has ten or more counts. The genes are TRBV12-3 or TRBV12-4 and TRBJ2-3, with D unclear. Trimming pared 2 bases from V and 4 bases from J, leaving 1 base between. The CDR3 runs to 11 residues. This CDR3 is CASSLPDTQYF. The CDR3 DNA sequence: TGTGCCAGCAGTTTACCAGATACGCAGTATTTT.

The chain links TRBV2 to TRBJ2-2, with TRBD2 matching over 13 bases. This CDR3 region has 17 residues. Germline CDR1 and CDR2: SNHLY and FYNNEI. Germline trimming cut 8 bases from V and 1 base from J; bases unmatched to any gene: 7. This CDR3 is CASSLWTSGRNTGELFF. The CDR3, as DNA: TGTGCCAGCTCACTCTGGACTAGCGGGAGGAACACCGGGGAGCTGTTTTTT. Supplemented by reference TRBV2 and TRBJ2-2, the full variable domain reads EPEVTQTPSHQVTQMGQEVILRCVPISNHLYFYWYRQILGQKVEFLVSFYNNEISEKSEIFDDQFSVERPDGSNFTLKIRSTKLEDSAMYFCASSLWTSGRNTGELFFGEGSRLTVL.

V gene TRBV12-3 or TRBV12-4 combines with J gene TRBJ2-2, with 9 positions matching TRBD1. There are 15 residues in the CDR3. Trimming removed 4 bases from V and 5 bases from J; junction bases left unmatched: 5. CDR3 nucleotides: TGTGCCAGCAGTTGGACAGGGGAGTTGACCGGGGAGCTGTTTTTT. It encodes CASSWTGELTGELFF.